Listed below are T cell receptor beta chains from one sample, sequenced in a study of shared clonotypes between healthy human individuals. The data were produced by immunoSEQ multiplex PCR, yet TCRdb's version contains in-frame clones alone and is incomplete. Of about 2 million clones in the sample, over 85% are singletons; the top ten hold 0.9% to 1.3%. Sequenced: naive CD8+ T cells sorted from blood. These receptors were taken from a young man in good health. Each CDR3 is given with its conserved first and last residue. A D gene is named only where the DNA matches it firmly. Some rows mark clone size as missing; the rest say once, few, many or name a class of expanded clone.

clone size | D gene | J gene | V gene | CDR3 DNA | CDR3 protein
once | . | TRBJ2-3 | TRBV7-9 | TGTGCCAGCAGCTCCAGGGCTAGCCCCCCCGATACGCAGTATTTT | CASSSRASPPDTQYF
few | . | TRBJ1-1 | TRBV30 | TGTGCCTGGAGTGTACTAGAGGACACTGAAGCTTTCTTT | CAWSVLEDTEAFF
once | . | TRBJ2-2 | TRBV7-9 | TGTGCCAGCAGCTTAGCGGGGACCGGGGAGCTGTTTTTT | CASSLAGTGELFF
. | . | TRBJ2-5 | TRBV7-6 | TGTGCCAGCAGCTCCATAACAGGGATTGGAGAGACCCAGTACTTC | CASSSITGIGETQYF
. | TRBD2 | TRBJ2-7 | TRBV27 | TGTGCCAGCAGTTTGGGTAGCGGGGTTTACTACGAGCAGTACTTC | CASSLGSGVYYEQYF
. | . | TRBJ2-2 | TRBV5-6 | TGTGCCAGCAGCCGGGTTGGGGGCATACACACCGGGGAGCTGTTTTTT | CASSRVGGIHTGELFF
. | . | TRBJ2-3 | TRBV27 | TGTGCCAGCAGTTTTCCGGGGCGTGCGCAGTATTTT | CASSFPGRAQYF
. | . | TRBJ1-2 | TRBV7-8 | TGTGCCAGCAGCCCCCAACGAGGATACGCTAACTATGGCTACACCTTC | CASSPQRGYANYGYTF
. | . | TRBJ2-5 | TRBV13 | TGTGCCAGCAGCGCCGAACTAGTCCAAGAGACCCAGTACTTC | CASSAELVQETQYF
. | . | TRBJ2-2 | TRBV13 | TGTGCCAGCAGCTTAACGGGCGAGAGGGGAACCGGGGAGCTGTTTTTT | CASSLTGERGTGELFF
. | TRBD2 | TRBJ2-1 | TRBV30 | TGTGCCTGGAGCCCAACTAGCGGGATGCAGTTCTTC | CAWSPTSGMQFF
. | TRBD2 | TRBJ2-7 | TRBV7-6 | TGTGCCAGCAGCTTAGCCGGGACTACCGACTACGAGCAGTACTTC | CASSLAGTTDYEQYF
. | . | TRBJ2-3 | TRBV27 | TGTGCCAGCAGTTTATCTCTTCCAGATACGCAGTATTTT | CASSLSLPDTQYF
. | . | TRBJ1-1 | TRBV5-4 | TGTGCCAGCAGCTTCACGGACGGAATGAACACTGAAGCTTTCTTT | CASSFTDGMNTEAFF
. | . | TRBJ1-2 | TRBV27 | TGTGCCAGCAGTCCGACTCCTGCCAATGGCTACACCTTC | CASSPTPANGYTF
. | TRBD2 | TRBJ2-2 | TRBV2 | TGTGCCAGCAGTGCCGGGACTACGAACACCGGGGAGCTGTTTTTT | CASSAGTTNTGELFF
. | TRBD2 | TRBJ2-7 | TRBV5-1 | TGCGCCAGCAGCTTTTTTAGCGGGACAAACTACGAGCAGTACTTC | CASSFFSGTNYEQYF
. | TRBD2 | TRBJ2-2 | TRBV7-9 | TGTGCCAGCAGGTTTGGACTAGCGGGACGGCGGACCGGGGAGCTGTTTTTT | CASRFGLAGRRTGELFF
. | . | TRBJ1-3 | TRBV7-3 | TGTGCCAGCAGCCCGGGTGGGCCTGGAAACACCATATATTTT | CASSPGGPGNTIYF
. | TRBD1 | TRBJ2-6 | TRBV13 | TGTGCCAGCAGCTTGTTCCCCGGGACAGGGACCTCTGGGGCCAACGTCCTGACTTTC | CASSLFPGTGTSGANVLTF
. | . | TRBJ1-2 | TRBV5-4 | TGTGCCAGCAGGAGGGGGGCTGACTATGGCTACACCTTC | CASRRGADYGYTF
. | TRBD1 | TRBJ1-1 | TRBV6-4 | TGTGCCAGCAGTGACGGACAGGGGGACTCTGAAGCTTTCTTT | CASSDGQGDSEAFF
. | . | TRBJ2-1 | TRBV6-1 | TGTGCCAGCACCTCGGGAGTAGGCTCCTACAATGAGCAGTTCTTC | CASTSGVGSYNEQFF
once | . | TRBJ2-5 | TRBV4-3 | TGCGCCAGCAGCCAAGTGGTCGGGGAGACCCAGTACTTC | CASSQVVGETQYF
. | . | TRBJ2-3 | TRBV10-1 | TGCGCCAGCAGTGAGGGGTCAGGGATTCCCACAGATACGCAGTATTTT | CASSEGSGIPTDTQYF
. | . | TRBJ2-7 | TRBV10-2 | TGCGCCAGCAGTGACTCGGACACTGATTACGAGCAGTACTTC | CASSDSDTDYEQYF
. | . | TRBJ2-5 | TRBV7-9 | TGTGCCAGCAGCTTCTACGGTCACCAAGAGACCCAGTACTTC | CASSFYGHQETQYF
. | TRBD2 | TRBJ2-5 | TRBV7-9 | TGTGCCAGCAGGTCTGTCGCGACTAGCGGGGACTTCCAAGAGACCCAGTACTTC | CASRSVATSGDFQETQYF
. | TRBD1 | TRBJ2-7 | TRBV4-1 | TGCGCCAGCAGCCAGACTGACAGGGGGCAATACGAGCAGTACTTC | CASSQTDRGQYEQYF
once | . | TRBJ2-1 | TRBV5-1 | TGCGCCAGCAGCTTGGGGACAGTTAACAATGAGCAGTTCTTC | CASSLGTVNNEQFF
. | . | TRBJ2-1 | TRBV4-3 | TGCGCCAGCAGCCAAGATCTGGAACCCTGTCAGCAGTTCTTC | CASSQDLEPCQQFF
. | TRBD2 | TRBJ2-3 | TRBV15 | TGTGCCACCAGCAGGGGGAGGGGCACAGATACGCAGTATTTT | CATSRGRGTDTQYF
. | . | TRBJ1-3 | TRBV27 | TGTGCCAGCAGTTTACAGGGAACTGGAAACACCATATATTTT | CASSLQGTGNTIYF
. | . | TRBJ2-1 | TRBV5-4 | TGTGCCAGCGAAGGACTAGCAGGGGGAGAGAATGAGCAGTTCTTC | CASEGLAGGENEQFF
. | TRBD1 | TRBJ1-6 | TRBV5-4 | TGTGCCAGCAGCTTGAGGGGACAGGGCTCACCCCTCCACTTT | CASSLRGQGSPLHF
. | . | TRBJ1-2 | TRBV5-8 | TGTGCCAGCAGCCCGACGCAGGGGCCGGTATGCTACACCTTC | CASSPTQGPVCYTF
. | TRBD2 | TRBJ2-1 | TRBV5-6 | TGTGCCAGCAGTTGGCGGACTAGCGGGGGTAATGAGCAGTTCTTC | CASSWRTSGGNEQFF
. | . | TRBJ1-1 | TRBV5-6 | TGTGCCAGCAGCGAAGGGACTTCCCCTGAAGCTTTCTTT | CASSEGTSPEAFF
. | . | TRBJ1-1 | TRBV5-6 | TGTGCCAGCAGCTTGGGCCAGGGCCCTGAAGCTTTCTTT | CASSLGQGPEAFF